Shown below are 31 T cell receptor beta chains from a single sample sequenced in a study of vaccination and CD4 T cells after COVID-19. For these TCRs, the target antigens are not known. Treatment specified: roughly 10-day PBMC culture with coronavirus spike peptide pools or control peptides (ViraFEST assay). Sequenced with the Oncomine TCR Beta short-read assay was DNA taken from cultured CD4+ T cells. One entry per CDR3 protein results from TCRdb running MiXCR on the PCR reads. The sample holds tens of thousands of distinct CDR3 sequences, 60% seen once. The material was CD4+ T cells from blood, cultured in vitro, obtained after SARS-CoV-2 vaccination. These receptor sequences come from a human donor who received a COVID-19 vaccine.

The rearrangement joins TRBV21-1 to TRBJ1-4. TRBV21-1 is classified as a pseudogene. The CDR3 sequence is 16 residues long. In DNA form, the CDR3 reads TGTGCCAGCAGCAAGGATCCAGTGGCAACTAATGAAAAACTGTTTTTT. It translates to CASSKDPVATNEKLFF.

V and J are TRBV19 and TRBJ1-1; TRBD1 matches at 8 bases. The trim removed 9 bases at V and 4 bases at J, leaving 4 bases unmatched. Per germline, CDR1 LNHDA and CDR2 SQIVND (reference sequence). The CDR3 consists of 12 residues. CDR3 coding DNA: TGTGCCAGCGGGACAGGTACCACTGAAGCTTTCTTT. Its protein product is CASGTGTTEAFF.

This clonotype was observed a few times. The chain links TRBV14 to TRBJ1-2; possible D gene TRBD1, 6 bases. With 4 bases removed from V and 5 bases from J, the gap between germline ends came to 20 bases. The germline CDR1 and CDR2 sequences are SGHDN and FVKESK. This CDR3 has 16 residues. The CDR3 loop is CASSRSRAGDQYGYTF. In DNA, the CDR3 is TGTGCCAGCAGCCGGAGCCGGGCAGGGGATCAGTATGGCTACACCTTC.

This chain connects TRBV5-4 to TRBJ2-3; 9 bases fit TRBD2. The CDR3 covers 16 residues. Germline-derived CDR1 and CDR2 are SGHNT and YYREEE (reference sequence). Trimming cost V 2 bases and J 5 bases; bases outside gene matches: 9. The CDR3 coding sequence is TGTGCCAGCAGCTTCCCTTTGCGGGGGGGCGTAGATACGCAGTATTTT. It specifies CASSFPLRGGVDTQYF. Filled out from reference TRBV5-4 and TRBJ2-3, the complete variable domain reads ETGVTQSPTHLIKTRGQQVTLRCSSQSGHNTVSWYQQALGQGPQFIFQYYREEENGRGNFPPRFSGLQFPNYSSELNVNALELDDSALYLCASSFPLRGGVDTQYFGPGTRLTVL.

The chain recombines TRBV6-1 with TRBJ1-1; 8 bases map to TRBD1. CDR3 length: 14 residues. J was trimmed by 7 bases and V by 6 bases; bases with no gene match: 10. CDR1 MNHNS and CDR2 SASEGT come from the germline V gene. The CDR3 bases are TGTGCCAGCAGACCTATCCGGGACAGGATTGAAGCTTTCTTT. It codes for CASRPIRDRIEAFF.

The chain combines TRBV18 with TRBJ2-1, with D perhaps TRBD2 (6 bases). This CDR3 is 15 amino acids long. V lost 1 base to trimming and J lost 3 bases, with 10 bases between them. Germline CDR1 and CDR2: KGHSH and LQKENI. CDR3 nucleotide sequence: TGTGCCAGCTCACCACTCGCGGGGCGCTACAATGAGCAGTTCTTC. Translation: CASSPLAGRYNEQFF.

CDR3: CASSLRKTGTSPLHF. DNA of the CDR3: TGTGCCAGCAGCTTGAGGAAGACAGGGACTTCACCCCTCCACTTT. The V gene is TRBV7-3, the J gene TRBJ1-6; 7 nucleotides agree with TRBD1. V lost 3 bases to trimming and J lost 9 bases; unmatched junction nucleotides: 8. The CDR3 is 15 residues long. Germline CDR1 SGHTA, CDR2 FQGTGA.

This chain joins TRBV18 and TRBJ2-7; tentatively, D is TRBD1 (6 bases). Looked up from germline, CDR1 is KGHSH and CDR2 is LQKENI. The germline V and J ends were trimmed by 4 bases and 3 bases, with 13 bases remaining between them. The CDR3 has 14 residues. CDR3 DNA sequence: TGTGCCAGCTCACTTCGGACAGAAAGCTACGAGCAGTACTTC. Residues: CASSLRTESYEQYF. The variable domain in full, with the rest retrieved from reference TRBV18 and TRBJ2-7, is NAGVMQNPRHLVRRRGQEARLRCSPMKGHSHVYWYRQLPEEGLKFMVYLQKENIIDESGMPKERFSAEFPKEGPSILRIQQVVRGDSAAYFCASSLRTESYEQYFGPGTRLTVT.

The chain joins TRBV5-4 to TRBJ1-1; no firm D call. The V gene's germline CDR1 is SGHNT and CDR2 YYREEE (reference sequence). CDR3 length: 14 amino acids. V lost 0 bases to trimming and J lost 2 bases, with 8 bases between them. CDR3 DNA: TGTGCCAGCAGCTTGGGACACTTCAACACTGAAGCTTTCTTT. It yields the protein CASSLGHFNTEAFF.

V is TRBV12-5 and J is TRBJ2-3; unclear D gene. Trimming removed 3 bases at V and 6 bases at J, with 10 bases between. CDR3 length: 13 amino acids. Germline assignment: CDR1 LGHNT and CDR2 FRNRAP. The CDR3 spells CASGLSERDTQYF. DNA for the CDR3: TGTGCTAGTGGTTTATCCGAGAGGGATACGCAGTATTTT.

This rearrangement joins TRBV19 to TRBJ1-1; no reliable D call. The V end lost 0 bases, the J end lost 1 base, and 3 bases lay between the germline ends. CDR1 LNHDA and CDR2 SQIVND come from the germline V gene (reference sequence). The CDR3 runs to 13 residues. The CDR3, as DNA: TGTGCCAGTAGTATAGATCCGAACACTGAAGCTTTCTTT. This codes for CASSIDPNTEAFF.

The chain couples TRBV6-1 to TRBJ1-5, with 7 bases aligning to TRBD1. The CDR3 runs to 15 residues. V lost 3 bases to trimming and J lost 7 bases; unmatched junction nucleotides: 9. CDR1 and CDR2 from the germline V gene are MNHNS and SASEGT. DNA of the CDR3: TGTGCCAGCAGTGATAGGGGGCTTAGCAGGCAGCCCCAGCATTTT. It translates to CASSDRGLSRQPQHF.

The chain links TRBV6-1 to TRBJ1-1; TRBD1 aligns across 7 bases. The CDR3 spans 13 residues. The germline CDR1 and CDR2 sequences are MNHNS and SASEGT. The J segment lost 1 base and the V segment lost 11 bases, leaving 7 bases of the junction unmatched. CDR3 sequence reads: CACQGGTNTEAFF. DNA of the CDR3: TGTGCCTGCCAAGGGGGCACGAACACTGAAGCTTTCTTT.

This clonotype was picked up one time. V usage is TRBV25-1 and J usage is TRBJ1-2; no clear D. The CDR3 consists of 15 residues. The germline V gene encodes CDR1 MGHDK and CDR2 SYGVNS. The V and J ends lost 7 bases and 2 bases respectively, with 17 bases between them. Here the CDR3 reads CASNPLGRRNYGYTF. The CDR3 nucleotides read TGTGCCAGCAACCCCTTGGGCAGGAGGAACTATGGCTACACCTTC.

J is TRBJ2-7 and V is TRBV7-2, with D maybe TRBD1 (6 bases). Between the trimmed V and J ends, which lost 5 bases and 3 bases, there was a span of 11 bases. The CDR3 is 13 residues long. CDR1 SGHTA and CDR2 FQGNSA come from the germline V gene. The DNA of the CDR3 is TGTGCCAGCAGCCCTACACAGGGCTACGAGCAGTACTTC. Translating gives CASSPTQGYEQYF.

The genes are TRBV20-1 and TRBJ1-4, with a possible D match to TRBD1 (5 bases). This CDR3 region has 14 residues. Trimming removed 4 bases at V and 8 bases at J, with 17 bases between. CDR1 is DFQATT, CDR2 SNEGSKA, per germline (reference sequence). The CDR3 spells CSATPGGGREKLFF. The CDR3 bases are TGCAGTGCTACGCCCGGGGGGGGAAGGGAAAAACTGTTTTTT.

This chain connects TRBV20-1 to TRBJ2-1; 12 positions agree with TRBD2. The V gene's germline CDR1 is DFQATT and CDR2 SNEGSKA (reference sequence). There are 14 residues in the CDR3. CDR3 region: CSSSGGEQYNEQFF. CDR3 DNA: TGCAGCTCTAGCGGGGGGGAACAATACAATGAGCAGTTCTTC.

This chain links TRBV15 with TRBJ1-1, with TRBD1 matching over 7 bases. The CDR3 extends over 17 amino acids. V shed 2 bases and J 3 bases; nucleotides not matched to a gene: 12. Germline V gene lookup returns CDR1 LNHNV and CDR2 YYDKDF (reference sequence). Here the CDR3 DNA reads TGTGCCACCAGCAGAATGACAGGGAACTACGGATACACTGAAGCTTTCTTT. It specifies CATSRMTGNYGYTEAFF.

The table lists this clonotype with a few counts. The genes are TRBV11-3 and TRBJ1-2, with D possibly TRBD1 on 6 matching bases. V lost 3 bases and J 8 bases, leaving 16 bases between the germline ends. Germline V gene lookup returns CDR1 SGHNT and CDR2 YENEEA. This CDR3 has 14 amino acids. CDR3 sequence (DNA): TGTGCCAGCAGCTTGGGCCGGGGGGGGCGAGGCTACACCTTC. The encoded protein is CASSLGRGGRGYTF.

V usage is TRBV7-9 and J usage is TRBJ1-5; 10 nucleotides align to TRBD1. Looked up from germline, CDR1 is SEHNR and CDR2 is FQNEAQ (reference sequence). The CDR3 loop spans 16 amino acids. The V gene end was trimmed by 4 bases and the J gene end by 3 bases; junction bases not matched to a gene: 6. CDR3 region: CASSSSDRGLNQPQHF. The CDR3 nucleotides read TGTGCCAGCAGCTCATCTGACAGGGGGCTCAATCAGCCCCAGCATTTT.

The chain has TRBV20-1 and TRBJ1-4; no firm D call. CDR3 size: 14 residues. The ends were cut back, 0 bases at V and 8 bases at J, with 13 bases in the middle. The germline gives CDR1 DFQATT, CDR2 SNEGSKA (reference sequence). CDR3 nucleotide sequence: TGCAGTGCTAGAGATCTCGAGGTTGACGAAAAACTGTTTTTT. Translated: CSARDLEVDEKLFF.

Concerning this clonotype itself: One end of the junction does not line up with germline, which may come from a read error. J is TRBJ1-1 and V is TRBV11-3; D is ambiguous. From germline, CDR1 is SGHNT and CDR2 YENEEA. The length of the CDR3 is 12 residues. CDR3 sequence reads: CASSLENTEAFF. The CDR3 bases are TGTGCCAGCAGCCTAGAGAACACTGAAGCTTTCTTT.

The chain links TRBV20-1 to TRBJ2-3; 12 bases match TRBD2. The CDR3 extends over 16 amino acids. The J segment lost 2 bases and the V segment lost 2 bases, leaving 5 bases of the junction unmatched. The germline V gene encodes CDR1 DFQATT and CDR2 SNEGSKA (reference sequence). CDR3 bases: TGCAGTGCTAGAAAGCTAGCGGGGGGGTTCACAGATACGCAGTATTTT. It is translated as CSARKLAGGFTDTQYF.

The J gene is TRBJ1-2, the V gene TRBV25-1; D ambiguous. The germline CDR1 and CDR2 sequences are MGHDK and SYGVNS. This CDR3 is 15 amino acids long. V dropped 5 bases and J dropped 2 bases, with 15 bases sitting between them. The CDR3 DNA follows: TGTGCCAGCAGTCAACCCACGCAGGAAAACTATGGCTACACCTTC. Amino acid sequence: CASSQPTQENYGYTF.

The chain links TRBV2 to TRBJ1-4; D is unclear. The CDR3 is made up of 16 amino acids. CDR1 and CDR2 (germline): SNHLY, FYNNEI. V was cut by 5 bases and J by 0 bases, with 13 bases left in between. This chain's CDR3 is CASSYDPSSTNEKLFF. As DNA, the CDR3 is TGTGCCAGCAGTTACGACCCTAGCTCAACTAATGAAAAACTGTTTTTT.

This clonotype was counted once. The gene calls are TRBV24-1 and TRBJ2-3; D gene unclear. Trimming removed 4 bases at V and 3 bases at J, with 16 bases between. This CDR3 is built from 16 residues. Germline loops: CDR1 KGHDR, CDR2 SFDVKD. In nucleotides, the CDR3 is TGTGCCACCAGTGACCCGTCGGGCGATCGAACAGATACGCAGTATTTT. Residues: CATSDPSGDRTDTQYF.

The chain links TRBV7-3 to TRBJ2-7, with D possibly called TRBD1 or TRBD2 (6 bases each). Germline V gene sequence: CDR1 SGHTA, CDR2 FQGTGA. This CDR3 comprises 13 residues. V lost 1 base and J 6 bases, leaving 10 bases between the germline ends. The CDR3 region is CASSLSPGAEQYF. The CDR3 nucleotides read TGTGCCAGCAGCTTAAGTCCGGGGGCCGAGCAGTACTTC.

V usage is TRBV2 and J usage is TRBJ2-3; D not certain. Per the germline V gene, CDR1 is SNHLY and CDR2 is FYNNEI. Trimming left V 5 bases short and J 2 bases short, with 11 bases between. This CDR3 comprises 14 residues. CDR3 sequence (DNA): TGTGCCAGCAGTCCCCCGATCTCCACAGATACGCAGTATTTT. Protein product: CASSPPISTDTQYF.

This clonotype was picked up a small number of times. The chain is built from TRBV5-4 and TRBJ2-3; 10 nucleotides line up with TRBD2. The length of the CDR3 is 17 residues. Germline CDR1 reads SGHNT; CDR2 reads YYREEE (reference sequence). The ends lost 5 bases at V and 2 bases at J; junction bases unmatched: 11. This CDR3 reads CASRNKRGGVPTDTQYF. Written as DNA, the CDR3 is TGTGCCAGCAGAAATAAGCGGGGGGGTGTTCCCACAGATACGCAGTATTTT.

In DNA, the CDR3 is TGCAGTGCTAGAGCGGGTCCAGGGGGCTTCTACGAGCAGTACTTC. It codes for CSARAGPGGFYEQYF. The chain links TRBV20-1 to TRBJ2-7; TRBD1 aligns across 8 bases. Germline V gene sequence: CDR1 DFQATT, CDR2 SNEGSKA (reference sequence). CDR3 length: 15 residues. V was clipped by 1 base and J by 3 bases; unmatched bases: 8.

This CDR3 is CAWSQGGLNEQYF. DNA for the CDR3: TGTGCCTGGAGTCAGGGGGGGCTGAACGAGCAGTACTTC. The chain combines TRBV30 with TRBJ2-7; D may correspond to TRBD1 or TRBD2 (7 bases each). Germline V gives CDR1 GTSNPN, CDR2 SVGIG (reference sequence). The CDR3 is made up of 13 amino acids. The germline V and J ends were trimmed by 2 bases and 5 bases, with 13 bases remaining between them.